These 24 T cell receptor beta chains were sequenced from one sample in a study of Tregs in tolerant kidney transplant recipients. Only in-frame clones appear in the TCRdb table, and some are missing; sequencing was by immunoSEQ multiplex PCR. This sample has roughly 66,000 clones, with roughly 92% found just once. The sample consisted of CD8+ T cells from blood, taken before the transplant. Receptor source: a human donor who received a combined kidney and bone marrow transplant.

This clone was detected only a few times. The same CDR3 also results from other DNA sequences found in this sample. The chain uses TRBV19 and TRBJ2-7; 7 bases are a match to TRBD2. From germline, CDR1 is LNHDA and CDR2 SQIVND (reference sequence). The V gene end was trimmed by 1 base and the J gene end by 0 bases; junction bases not matched to a gene: 0. The CDR3 is made up of 14 amino acids. The CDR3 sequence is CASSIGGSSYEQYF. The CDR3 coding sequence is TGTGCCAGTAGTATAGGCGGGAGCTCCTACGAGCAGTACTTC.

This chain links TRBV19 with TRBJ2-3; 8 bases align to TRBD2. From germline, CDR1 is LNHDA and CDR2 SQIVND (reference sequence). This CDR3 contains 13 residues. With V trimmed by 7 bases and J by 6 bases, 6 bases remained unmatched. CDR3 loop: CASTTGGADTQYF. In DNA, the CDR3 is TGTGCCAGTACAACGGGGGGGGCGGATACGCAGTATTTT.

The rearrangement joins TRBV6-1 to TRBJ2-1; 7 bases agree with TRBD1. V lost 4 bases and J lost 0; bases outside the gene matches: 9. There are 17 residues in the CDR3. CDR1 and CDR2 from the germline V gene are MNHNS and SASEGT. CDR3 DNA: TGTGCCAGCAGTGGGCAGGGGACAGCGAGCTCCTACAATGAGCAGTTCTTC. Amino acid sequence: CASSGQGTASSYNEQFF.

The chain recombines TRBV7-9 with TRBJ1-3; no clear D. Trimming removed 4 bases at V and 0 bases at J, with 10 bases between. The germline V gene encodes CDR1 SEHNR and CDR2 FQNEAQ (reference sequence). This CDR3 region has 15 residues. CDR3 in DNA: TGTGCCAGCAGCTCAGAAAGAAGCTCTGGAAACACCATATATTTT. It codes for CASSSERSSGNTIYF.

CDR3 DNA sequence: TGTGCCAGCAGCTTATCGGGGGGGATCGCCGTTGTGGGTGAAAAACTGTTTTTT. This sequence encodes CASSLSGGIAVVGEKLFF. V usage is TRBV13 and J usage is TRBJ1-4; possibly TRBD1 for D (5 bases). Germline assignment: CDR1 PRHDT and CDR2 FYEKMQ (reference sequence). V lost 2 bases, J lost 7 bases, and 23 bases lay in between. This CDR3 spans 18 amino acids.

J is TRBJ2-2 and V is TRBV6-5; D remains ambiguous. Germline CDR1 reads MNHEY; CDR2 reads SVGAGI. V gave up 6 bases and J gave up 5 bases, with 10 bases separating them. There are 13 residues in the CDR3. Here the CDR3 DNA reads TGTGCCAGCAGCGTCGTCACTACCGGGGAGCTGTTTTTT. This translates into CASSVVTTGELFF.

The chain has TRBV18 and TRBJ1-1; D possibly corresponds to TRBD1 (5 bases). The length of the CDR3 is 14 residues. Germline CDR1 and CDR2: KGHSH and LQKENI. The V end lost 2 bases, the J end lost 10 bases, and 17 bases lay between the germline ends. The CDR3 DNA reads as TGTGCCAGCTCACCAGACAGTCCCCTCCCCGGAGCTTTCTTT. It is translated as CASSPDSPLPGAFF.

The V call is TRBV5-6, the J call TRBJ2-7, with D hard to call. The CDR3 covers 14 residues. Germline CDR1 SGHDT, CDR2 YYEEEE. Trimming cost V 0 bases and J 6 bases, with 13 bases left between them. CDR3: CASSLVALVVEQYF. As DNA, the CDR3 is TGTGCCAGCAGCTTGGTGGCTCTTGTGGTCGAGCAGTACTTC.

The chain recombines TRBV5-6 with TRBJ1-1; tentative D call: TRBD1 (5 bases). Germline loops: CDR1 SGHDT, CDR2 YYEEEE. Trimming cost V 1 base and J 8 bases, with 18 bases left between them. This CDR3 region has 15 residues. As DNA, the CDR3 is TGTGCCAGCAGCTTGAGTTTGCAGTGGGGGGAAGAAGCTTTCTTT. It translates to CASSLSLQWGEEAFF.

The chain employs TRBV9 and TRBJ1-2; no reliable D call. The CDR3 sequence is 15 residues long. The germline V gene encodes CDR1 SGDLS and CDR2 YYNGEE. V gave up 1 base and J gave up 2 bases, with 12 bases separating them. The CDR3 region has the DNA TGTGCCAGCAGCGTACTTGCAGAAAAAAACTATGGCTACACCTTC. It translates to CASSVLAEKNYGYTF.

The CDR3 coding sequence is TGTGCCAGCAGCACCAACTCGGGGGACGAGCAGTACTTC. Translating gives CASSTNSGDEQYF. The chain employs TRBV7-8 and TRBJ2-7; D is perhaps TRBD2 (6 bases). The length of the CDR3 is 13 residues. Germline-derived CDR1 and CDR2 are SGHVS and FQNEAQ. Trimming took off 5 bases at V and 5 bases at J, with 13 bases between the two ends.

The chain joins TRBV30 to TRBJ1-1, with no clear D. The CDR3 loop spans 14 amino acids. Germline-derived CDR1 and CDR2 are GTSNPN and SVGIG (reference sequence). Trimming shortened V by 3 bases and J by 1 base, and 12 bases separated the two germline ends. CDR3 loop: CAWSSGAGNTEAFF. The DNA of the CDR3 is TGTGCCTGGAGCTCAGGTGCGGGGAACACTGAAGCTTTCTTT.

This chain connects TRBV28 to TRBJ1-1; no definite D call. CDR3 length: 14 amino acids. V shed 5 bases and J shed 5 bases, with 15 bases lying between them. Germline lookup yields CDR1 MDHEN and CDR2 SYDVKM. CDR3 region: CASSALIWRTEAFF. CDR3 in DNA: TGTGCCAGCAGTGCCTTAATCTGGAGGACTGAAGCTTTCTTT.

The chain is built from TRBV30 and TRBJ2-1, with D possibly matching TRBD2 (7 bases). The length of the CDR3 is 15 residues. Germline-derived CDR1 and CDR2 are GTSNPN and SVGIG (reference sequence). Between the trimmed V and J ends, which lost 5 bases and 3 bases, there was a span of 17 bases. CDR3 protein: CAWEGGSAHYNEQFF. The CDR3 region has the DNA TGTGCCTGGGAGGGGGGGTCAGCTCACTACAATGAGCAGTTCTTC.

In this sample, this clone turned up once. The chain recombines TRBV15 with TRBJ1-1; 7 nucleotides match TRBD1. With 2 bases clipped from V and 0 bases from J, the junction kept 0 bases outside the gene matches. This CDR3 contains 14 residues. Germline V CDR1 and CDR2: LNHNV, YYDKDF (reference sequence). The CDR3 loop is CATSRTGVNTEAFF. CDR3 bases: TGTGCCACCAGCAGAACAGGGGTGAACACTGAAGCTTTCTTT.

The J gene is TRBJ2-5, the V gene TRBV4-1, with a possible D match to TRBD2 (5 bases). The CDR3 has 15 amino acids. Germline-derived CDR1 and CDR2 are MGHRA and YSYEKL. V was cut by 4 bases and J by 5 bases, with 17 bases left in between. CDR3 DNA sequence: TGCGCCAGCAGCCTAGGAGGTTCCCCCGGGGAGACCCAGTACTTC. Translated: CASSLGGSPGETQYF.

The rearrangement links TRBV29-1 to TRBJ1-4; D gene ambiguous. Looked up from germline, CDR1 is SQVTM and CDR2 is ANQGSEA. The ends were cut back, 0 bases at V and 5 bases at J, with 10 bases in the middle. The CDR3 contains 14 residues. DNA of the CDR3: TGCAGCGTTGAAGAAGAGGGATTCAATGAAAAACTGTTTTTT. Residues: CSVEEEGFNEKLFF.

This chain uses TRBV30 with TRBJ1-1; D ambiguous. CDR1 GTSNPN and CDR2 SVGIG come from the germline V gene (reference sequence). CDR3 length: 13 amino acids. Trimming cost V 4 bases and J 0 bases, with 9 bases left between them. The CDR3 DNA reads TGTGCCTGGACCCCCAACATGAACACTGAAGCTTTCTTT. Translating gives CAWTPNMNTEAFF.

The gene calls are TRBV9 and TRBJ2-7, with 13 bases aligning to TRBD2. Germline V CDR1 and CDR2: SGDLS, YYNGEE. This CDR3 is built from 15 residues. J lost 2 bases, V lost 4 bases, and 3 bases had no gene match. CDR3 protein: CASSPTSGGAYEQYF. The CDR3 nucleotides are TGTGCCAGCAGCCCAACTAGCGGGGGGGCCTACGAGCAGTACTTC.

The genes are TRBV27 and TRBJ2-7; 7 nucleotides agree with TRBD1. The CDR3 is made up of 14 amino acids. Germline CDR1 reads MNHEY; CDR2 reads SMNVEV (reference sequence). J was trimmed by 3 bases and V by 2 bases; bases with no gene match: 4. CDR3: CASSLIDRVYEQYF. The CDR3 nucleotides read TGTGCCAGCAGTTTAATTGACAGGGTCTACGAGCAGTACTTC.

The genes are TRBV4-1 and TRBJ2-5, with 9 bases fitting TRBD1. The CDR3 is made up of 18 amino acids. V shed 1 base and J 0 bases; nucleotides not matched to a gene: 9. The germline V gene has CDR1 MGHRA and CDR2 YSYEKL. CDR3 sequence: CASSQGTGEGEYQETQYF. The CDR3 coding sequence is TGCGCCAGCAGCCAAGGGACAGGGGAAGGCGAGTACCAAGAGACCCAGTACTTC.

The rearrangement links TRBV15 to TRBJ1-2; D unclear. Germline V lookup: CDR1 LNHNV, CDR2 YYDKDF (reference sequence). V was cut by 3 bases and J by 4 bases, with 15 bases left in between. CDR3 length: 15 residues. The CDR3 here is CATSRSRGAPYGYTF. The CDR3 region has the DNA TGTGCCACCAGCAGGTCCCGAGGTGCGCCCTATGGCTACACCTTC.

The chain has TRBV6-5 and TRBJ2-7; unclear D gene. Germline V gene data show CDR1 as MNHEY and CDR2 as SVGAGI. The V gene lost 0 bases and the J gene lost 3 bases, with 6 bases spanning the gap. This CDR3 spans 13 amino acids. The CDR3 sequence: CASSYSMSYEQYF. The CDR3, as DNA: TGTGCCAGCAGTTACTCGATGAGCTACGAGCAGTACTTC.

The CDR3 sequence is CASSLMRGPYEQYF. In DNA form, the CDR3 reads TGTGCCAGCAGCTTGATGAGGGGGCCCTACGAGCAGTACTTC. The gene calls are TRBV7-6 and TRBJ2-7, with TRBD1 matching 7 bases. Germline V CDR1 and CDR2: SGHVS, FNYEAQ. This CDR3 spans 14 amino acids. V gave up 3 bases and J gave up 2 bases; unmatched junction bases: 4.